The following is a T cell receptor (beta chain) sequence with its context. Which antigen it targets is not known. No much larger clonotype is one base removed from it; base qualities were not supplied. The source of the sample is a study of blood T cell repertoires in COVID-19 (dated by TCRdb to about 2020). Background for the entire study: The collaborator samples originated in the United States, Italy and Spain and spanned the acute and convalescent phases of COVID-19. HLA class I and class II types, where available, came from metadata supplied by the sample provider rather than from assay-based typing. The repertoires were released in a freely available public database meant as a resource for research on the immune response to SARS-CoV-2. The samples were drawn from the first 160 participants of the ongoing ImmuneRACE study and from under 1,500 subjects provided by 6 global collaborators. The dataset comprised deeply sampled blood TCRbeta repertoires from subjects exposed to, actively infected with, or recovered from COVID-19. The prospective study material was composed of cDNA or gDNA derived from T cells, B-cell-depleted T cells, or PBMCs. Sample metadata almost always included a de-identified subject ID, COVID-19 status, age in years and sex. What the study reported, not specific to this receptor: The amount of clinical and demographic metadata varied by source and participant and was provided uncurated.

Each collaborating institution followed its own protocols to collect whole blood in K2EDTA tubes. For TCRbeta analysis, collaborators shipped samples as frozen whole blood, isolated PBMCs, or DNA extracted from either of those sample types. The immunoSEQ Assay, a bias-controlled multiplex PCR, was used to amplify TCRbeta CDR3 regions from genomic DNA. The paper's processing steps were these. The number of nucleated cells in each sample was estimated by amplification of reference gene primers within the assay. To quantify the absolute abundance of each unique TCRbeta CDR3 rearrangement, sequence reads were collapsed and filtered. For each sample, productive Simpson clonality was calculated as the square root of Simpson's diversity index across productive rearrangements. The table was pulled from immuneACCESS by TCRdb, which kept in-frame rearrangements only. Such tables lose some clones; where checked, under half of the loss comes from unresolved V genes, and the rest has no known cause. Clone size and V and J calls were adopted from that table, with D and trimming inferred from the DNA. The sample profile shows about 78,000 clones; more than 75% of them were found once. Together, the top ten hold roughly 2% of the sample.

According to the germline V gene (reference sequence), CDR1 reads GTSNPN and CDR2 reads SVGIG. V is trimmed back by 5 bases and J by 4 bases, and the junction contains 2 bases that no gene match accounts for. The CDR3 starts with the cysteine, ends with the phenylalanine, and has 12 residues. Only the CDR3 DNA is retained, 36 bases long and in frame from the first base. Input material: peripheral blood. The clonotype originates from a woman in her sixties with acute or convalescent COVID-19. Recombination joined TRBV30 with TRBJ1-1, and 9 bases in between align with TRBD1. The nucleotides read TGTGCCTGGGACAGGGGGTCCACTGAAGCTTTCTTT. The translation is CAWDRGSTEAFF.